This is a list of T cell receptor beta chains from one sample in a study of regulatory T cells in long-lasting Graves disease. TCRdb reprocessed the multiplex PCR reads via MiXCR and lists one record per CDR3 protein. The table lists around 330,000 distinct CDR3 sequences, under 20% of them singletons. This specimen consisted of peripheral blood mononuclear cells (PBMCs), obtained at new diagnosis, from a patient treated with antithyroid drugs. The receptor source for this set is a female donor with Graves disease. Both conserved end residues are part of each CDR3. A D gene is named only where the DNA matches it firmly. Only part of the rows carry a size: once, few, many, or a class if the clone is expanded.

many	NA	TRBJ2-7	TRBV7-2	TGTGCCAGTACCCAGGCCCCCGCCTACGAGCAGTACTTC	CASTQAPAYEQYF
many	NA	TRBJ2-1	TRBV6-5	TGTGCCAGCAGTTACTCCCAGAGGAACAATGAGCAGTTCTTC	CASSYSQRNNEQFF
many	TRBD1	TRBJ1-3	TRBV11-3	TGTGCCAGCAGCTTGGACAGGTTCAGCTCTGGAAACACCATATATTTT	CASSLDRFSSGNTIYF
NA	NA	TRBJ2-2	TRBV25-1	TGTGCCAGCAGTGGAACGATCAGGACTGCTTACACCGGGGAGCTGTTTTTT	CASSGTIRTAYTGELFF
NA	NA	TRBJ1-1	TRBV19	TGTGCCAGTAGGACCAGACCGTTCAACACTGAAGCTTTCTTT	CASRTRPFNTEAFF
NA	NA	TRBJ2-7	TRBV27	TGTGCCAGCAGTTCCCAAGACTCGTTGATGGCGTACTTC	CASSSQDSLMAYF
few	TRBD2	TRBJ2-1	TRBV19	TGTGCCAGTAGTCCTCGAGCGGGAGCCGTCAATGAGCAGTTCTTC	CASSPRAGAVNEQFF
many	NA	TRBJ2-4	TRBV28	TGTGCCAGCAGTTTATTAGTGGGGGATGGGGGCAAAAACATTCAGTACTTC	CASSLLVGDGGKNIQYF
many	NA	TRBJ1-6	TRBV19	TGTGCCAGTAGTCTCGTATTTTCGGCTAATTCACCCCTCCACTTT	CASSLVFSANSPLHF
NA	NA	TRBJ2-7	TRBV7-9	TGTGCCAGCAGCTCCGGAGCGGTCCATCACGAGCAGTACTTC	CASSSGAVHHEQYF
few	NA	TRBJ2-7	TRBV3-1	TGTGCCAGCAGCCAAGGCCCAACCCCCAACAACGAGCAGTACTTC	CASSQGPTPNNEQYF
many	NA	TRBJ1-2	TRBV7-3	TGTGCCAGCAGCTTTGAGGGGGAGAACTATGGCTACACCTTC	CASSFEGENYGYTF
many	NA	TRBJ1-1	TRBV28	TGTGCCAGCAGTTTCTTAACAGGGAACACTGAAGCTTTCTTT	CASSFLTGNTEAFF
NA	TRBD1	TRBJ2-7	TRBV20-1	TGCGGTGCTAGCCAGGGGGTGGACGAGCAGTACTTC	CGASQGVDEQYF
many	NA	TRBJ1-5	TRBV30	TGTGCCTGGGGAACGTTTTCAAGCAATCAGCCCCAGCATTTT	CAWGTFSSNQPQHF
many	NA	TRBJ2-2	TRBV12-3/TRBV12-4	TGTGCCAGCAGACTTAAACCCGGGGAGCTGTTTTTT	CASRLKPGELFF
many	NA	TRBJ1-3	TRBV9	TGTGCCAGCAGCCCTCAGGACTATGGAAACACCATATATTTT	CASSPQDYGNTIYF
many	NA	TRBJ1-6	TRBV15	TGTGCCACCAGCAGAGATTGGCAGGGCACCCTCCACTTT	CATSRDWQGTLHF
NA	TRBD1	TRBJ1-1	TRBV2	TGTGCCAGCAGCCCGAGGACAGGGTTGACTTTCTTT	CASSPRTGLTFF
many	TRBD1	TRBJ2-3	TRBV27	TGTGCCAGCAGGGGACAGGCGGCCCTCGGTCAGTATTTT	CASRGQAALGQYF
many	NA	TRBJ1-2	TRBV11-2	TGTGCCAGCGGTACTTATGGCTACACCTTC	CASGTYGYTF
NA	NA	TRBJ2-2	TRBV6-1	TGTGCCAGCGGCGACAGGAAGAACACCGGGGAGCTGTTTTTT	CASGDRKNTGELFF
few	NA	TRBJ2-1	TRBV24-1	TGTGCCACCAGTGATGTCCGGGACGGGAGAACTTTGGAGCAGTTCTTC	CATSDVRDGRTLEQFF